The sequence of this T cell receptor beta chain was determined in a study of T cells in Graves' hyperthyroidism and ophthalmopathy. V lost 4 bases to trimming and J lost 7 bases, with 13 bases between them. Per germline, CDR1 MNHNS and CDR2 SASEGT. This CDR3 has 14 residues. Together with thyroid ultrasound, orbital computed tomography, serum thyroxine and TRAb, clinical symptoms were used for diagnoses. Fresh 10 ml peripheral blood yielded PBMCs. A few counts support this clonotype. Using RNA transcripts as the source, TCR beta CDR3 regions were amplified. When the TCR CDR3 underwent first-round RT-PCR, the HTBI primer set was used. TCRdb itself ran the multiplex PCR reads through MiXCR, one entry per CDR3 protein. The sample includes around 690,000 distinct CDR3 sequences, approximately 15% seen only once; the top ten take 15% to 19%.

This TCR was recovered from a man aged 45-60 years with Graves' hyperthyroidism. Sequenced: blood. The chain recombines TRBV6-1 with TRBJ2-2; D may be TRBD1 (6 bases). Here the CDR3 DNA reads TGTGCCAGCAGTGGCCAGGGGATCGGCGGGGAGCTGTTTTTT. Translated, it gives CASSGQGIGGELFF.